The 18 T cell receptor beta chains presented below share a single source sample, sequenced in a study of OX40 agonist ivuxolimab in advanced cancers. Clones were read by immunoSEQ multiplex PCR, and TCRdb kept only the in-frame ones, dropping some. Of about 74,000 clones in the sample, around 84% are singletons; the top ten hold around 6.6%. Sequencing used CD4+ or CD8+ T cells sorted from blood, obtained in a trial of the OX40 agonist ivuxolimab. These TCRs come from an adult with an advanced solid tumor such as melanoma, head and neck, liver or kidney cancer.

The CDR3 reads CASSEDGSWTEAFF. For the CDR3, the DNA is TGCGCCAGCAGTGAAGATGGGTCTTGGACTGAAGCTTTCTTT. The chain uses TRBV10-2 and TRBJ1-1, with D hard to call. CDR1 and CDR2 from the germline V gene are WSHSY and SAAADI. V was pared by 3 bases and J by 5 bases, with 13 bases between. This CDR3 contains 14 residues.

V and J are TRBV5-5 and TRBJ2-7, with 9 nucleotides matching TRBD1. Germline CDR1 is SGHKS and CDR2 is YYEKEE (reference sequence). Losses at the gene ends were 1 base for V and 3 bases for J; bases not matched to a gene: 2. CDR3 length: 14 amino acids. The CDR3 coding sequence is TGTGCCAGCAGCTTGTTGGGACAGGGCTACGAGCAGTACTTC. Residues: CASSLLGQGYEQYF.

This chain joins TRBV6-1 and TRBJ2-2, with 10 bases fitting TRBD2. CDR3 length equals 14 residues. V shed 8 bases, J shed 6 bases, and the junction held 6 bases outside the gene matches. Looked up from germline, CDR1 is MNHNS and CDR2 is SASEGT. The CDR3 reads CASLLAGVAGELFF. CDR3 nucleotides: TGTGCCAGCCTCCTAGCGGGAGTGGCCGGGGAGCTGTTTTTT.

The genes are TRBV7-2 and TRBJ2-1; D is undetermined. V was pared by 2 bases and J by 2 bases, with 10 bases between. Germline CDR1 SGHTA, CDR2 FQGNSA. The CDR3 contains 15 residues. The CDR3 protein is CASSLSPQAYNEQFF. In DNA form, the CDR3 reads TGTGCCAGCAGCTTATCCCCTCAAGCCTACAATGAGCAGTTCTTC.

The chain has TRBV6-5 and TRBJ1-5; 10 nucleotides align to TRBD1. There are 15 residues in the CDR3. V was pared by 5 bases and J by 4 bases, with 5 bases of the junction left unmatched. Looked up from germline, CDR1 is MNHEY and CDR2 is SVGAGI. The CDR3 reads CASSRRTGGNQPQHF. The CDR3 DNA reads TGTGCCAGCAGTAGACGGACAGGGGGGAATCAGCCCCAGCATTTT.

The chain recombines TRBV6-1 with TRBJ2-7; D gene unclear. With 4 bases removed from V and 2 bases from J, the gap between germline ends came to 9 bases. In germline, CDR1 is MNHNS, CDR2 SASEGT. The CDR3 covers 13 residues. CDR3 nucleotides: TGTGCCAGCAGTGCCAGGATTACCTACGAGCAGTACGTC. This codes for CASSARITYEQYV.

The chain carries TRBV27 and TRBJ1-6; D not certain. Trimming removed 3 bases at V and 7 bases at J, with 10 bases between. This CDR3 spans 14 amino acids. From germline, CDR1 is MNHEY and CDR2 SMNVEV (reference sequence). The CDR3 reads CASSLESLNSPLHF. Here the CDR3 DNA reads TGTGCCAGCAGTTTGGAGAGTCTGAATTCACCCCTCCACTTT.

This clone was detected once. The chain combines TRBV5-4 with TRBJ1-5; D not certain. Germline V gives CDR1 SGHNT, CDR2 YYREEE (reference sequence). The CDR3 covers 15 residues. Trimming left V 0 bases short and J 0 bases short, with 7 bases between. CDR3 in amino acids: CASSLVRNSNQPQHF. The CDR3 DNA sequence: TGTGCCAGCAGCTTGGTCCGGAATAGCAATCAGCCCCAGCATTTT.

The chain links TRBV11-3 to TRBJ2-5; the match to TRBD1 covers 8 bases. This CDR3 has 15 amino acids. Germline V gene lookup returns CDR1 SGHNT and CDR2 YENEEA. V was clipped by 4 bases and J by 5 bases; unmatched bases: 9. CDR3 amino acids: CASSSTGGMIETQYF. DNA of the CDR3: TGTGCCAGCAGCTCAACAGGGGGGATGATTGAGACCCAGTACTTC.

Notes on this clone: The germline gene is not matched at one end of the junction; a read error may be the cause. V and J are TRBV9 and TRBJ1-4; 7 positions match TRBD1. Germline assignment: CDR1 SGDLS and CDR2 YYNGEE. The CDR3 consists of 18 residues. CDR3 in amino acids: CARSTDRDSAPSNEKLFF. CDR3 bases: TGTGCCCGCAGTACAGATAGGGACAGCGCTCCCTCTAATGAAAAACTGTTTTTT.

This chain uses TRBV6-5 with TRBJ2-5, with no clear D. Germline-derived CDR1 and CDR2 are MNHEY and SVGAGI. The V end was cut by 0 bases, the J end by 7 bases, with 18 bases between. The CDR3 is made up of 16 amino acids. In DNA, the CDR3 is TGTGCCAGCAGTTACTCGCGCCAACGACTTTCTGGGACCCAGTACTTC. Translating gives CASSYSRQRLSGTQYF.

The rearrangement links TRBV4-1 to TRBJ1-2, with a possible D match to TRBD1 (5 bases). Germline V CDR1 and CDR2: MGHRA, YSYEKL. The CDR3 is 15 amino acids. V was cut by 3 bases and J by 5 bases, with 16 bases left in between. This CDR3 reads CASSQTNGGGYGYTF. The CDR3 DNA reads as TGCGCCAGCAGCCAGACCAATGGGGGAGGGTATGGCTACACCTTC.

The genes are TRBV15 and TRBJ2-5; D is ambiguous. Germline assignment: CDR1 LNHNV and CDR2 YYDKDF (reference sequence). CDR3 length: 15 residues. V was trimmed by 1 base and J by 1 base, leaving 10 bases between them. The CDR3 DNA is TGTGCCACCAGCAGAGGTGGTCGGACCCAAGAGACCCAGTACTTC. It is translated as CATSRGGRTQETQYF.

This chain uses TRBV11-2 with TRBJ1-4; 9 bases match TRBD1. Germline assignment: CDR1 SGHAT and CDR2 FQNNGV. The length of the CDR3 is 16 residues. The V gene end was trimmed by 2 bases and the J gene end by 0 bases; junction bases not matched to a gene: 1. The CDR3 sequence is CASSLTGGATNEKLFF. CDR3 bases: TGTGCCAGCAGCTTAACAGGGGGCGCAACTAATGAAAAACTGTTTTTT.

V and J are TRBV30 and TRBJ2-3; D may be TRBD2 (5 bases). Germline V gene sequence: CDR1 GTSNPN, CDR2 SVGIG (reference sequence). The CDR3 is made up of 14 amino acids. V lost 4 bases and J lost 3, with 14 bases in between. CDR3 sequence (DNA): TGTGCCTGGACCTTCGGGGTAGGGACAGATACGCAGTATTTT. It encodes CAWTFGVGTDTQYF.

The chain combines TRBV10-3 with TRBJ2-5; 11 bases line up with TRBD2. The CDR3 sequence is 15 residues long. Per germline, CDR1 ENHRY and CDR2 SYGVKD. Trimming removed 4 bases from V and 1 base from J; junction bases left unmatched: 2. Here the CDR3 reads CAISGLAGSQETQYF. In DNA, the CDR3 is TGTGCCATCAGTGGACTAGCGGGGTCCCAAGAGACCCAGTACTTC.

The chain carries TRBV6-5 and TRBJ1-2; 8 bases agree with TRBD1. The CDR3 totals 15 residues. The junction had 2 bases not matched to a gene; V was cut back by 0 bases and J by 2 bases. Germline loops: CDR1 MNHEY, CDR2 SVGAGI. CDR3 region: CASSYSTGANYGYTF. Here the CDR3 DNA reads TGTGCCAGCAGTTACTCGACAGGGGCAAACTATGGCTACACCTTC.

This chain uses TRBV7-9 with TRBJ2-2; D is perhaps TRBD2 (6 bases). Germline lookup yields CDR1 SEHNR and CDR2 FQNEAQ (reference sequence). V lost 5 bases to trimming and J lost 6 bases, with 16 bases between them. The CDR3 loop spans 15 amino acids. The CDR3 DNA follows: TGTGCCAGCAGCCGGCGGGGTGAAAATCCCGGGGAGCTGTTTTTT. Its translation: CASSRRGENPGELFF.